A selection of T cell receptor beta chains follows, all from one sample in a study of metastatic and nonmetastatic thyroid tumors. TCRdb re-called the PCR reads with MiXCR. The sample consists of 21,000 or so clones, 15% to 20% of them appearing once. Sequencing used blood. The receptors originated from a female donor with papillary thyroid cancer or a benign thyroid nodule (not recorded which). Some clones in this sample may be carry-over from other donors' samples. The CDR3 runs from the conserved cysteine through the conserved F or W. A D gene is named only where the DNA matches it firmly. Rows give clone size only sometimes, using once, few, many, or a class for an expanded clone.

v_gene	j_gene	abundance	d_gene	CDR3aa	CDR3nt
TRBV5-1	TRBJ2-7	many	NA	CASSLGPMGPYEQYF	TGCGCCAGCAGCTTGGGACCGATGGGGCCCTACGAGCAGTACTTC
TRBV12-3/TRBV12-4	TRBJ2-5	once	NA	CASIRSVPQETQYF	TGTGCCAGCATCCGATCGGTACCCCAAGAGACCCAGTACTTC
TRBV7-2	TRBJ2-1	many	TRBD2	CASSLVSGRVFYNEQFF	TGTGCCAGCAGCTTGGTTAGCGGGAGGGTCTTCTACAATGAGCAGTTCTTC
TRBV5-4	TRBJ2-1	few	NA	CASSSEGGYNEQFF	TGTGCCAGCAGCTCCGAGGGGGGTTACAATGAGCAGTTCTTC
TRBV12-3/TRBV12-4	TRBJ1-1	many	NA	CASSLGGSTEAFF	TGTGCCAGCAGTTTAGGGGGGAGCACTGAAGCTTTCTTT
TRBV20-1	TRBJ1-2	many	TRBD1	CSAPGQGAINYGYTF	TGCAGTGCTCCGGGACAGGGGGCTATAAACTATGGCTACACCTTC
TRBV7-9	TRBJ1-5	many	NA	CASSSRGFGQPQHF	TGTGCCAGCAGCTCCAGGGGATTCGGTCAGCCCCAGCATTTT
TRBV4-2	TRBJ2-7	once	TRBD1	CASSRDSSYEQYF	TGTGCCAGCAGCCGGGACAGCTCCTACGAGCAGTACTTC
TRBV4-1	TRBJ1-5	NA	NA	CASSPMGGLSNQPQHF	TGCGCCAGCAGCCCCATGGGGGGGCTCAGCAATCAGCCCCAGCATTTT
TRBV20-1	TRBJ1-1	many	NA	CSAPGHRLNTEAFF	TGCAGTGCCCCGGGGCACAGGTTGAACACTGAGGCTTTCTTT
TRBV14	TRBJ2-1	NA	NA	CASSQDLLSIQFF	TGTGCCAGCAGCCAAGATCTTTTGAGTATTCAGTTCTTC
TRBV7-8	TRBJ2-5	many	NA	CASSPTGAGSGETQYF	TGTGCCAGCTCCCCAACGGGGGCGGGAAGCGGAGAGACCCAGTACTTC
TRBV7-8	TRBJ1-6	medium-sized	NA	CASSLADPGSPLHF	TGTGCCAGCAGCTTAGCGGATCCGGGATCACCCCTCCACTTT
TRBV11-2	TRBJ2-1	NA	TRBD2	CAGSSHSGSAYNEQFF	TGTGCCGGCAGCTCTCATAGCGGGAGTGCCTACAATGAGCAGTTCTTC
TRBV7-8	TRBJ2-5	many	TRBD2	CASSLKWGGLVVETQYF	TGTGCCAGCAGCTTAAAGTGGGGGGGACTAGTTGTTGAGACCCAGTACTTC
TRBV18	TRBJ1-2	many	NA	CASSPNNRDRYTF	TGTGCCAGCTCACCGAATAACCGGGATCGCTACACCTTC
TRBV20-1	TRBJ2-4	many	NA	CSAGDRGGPKNIQYF	TGCAGTGCCGGAGACCGGGGAGGCCCCAAAAACATTCAGTACTTC
TRBV2	TRBJ2-1	many	TRBD2	CARNLASGRTYNEQFF	TGTGCCAGAAACCTGGCTAGCGGGCGTACTTACAATGAGCAGTTCTTC
TRBV7-2	TRBJ2-7	medium-sized	NA	CASSLAHEQYF	TGTGCCAGCAGCTTAGCCCACGAGCAGTACTTC